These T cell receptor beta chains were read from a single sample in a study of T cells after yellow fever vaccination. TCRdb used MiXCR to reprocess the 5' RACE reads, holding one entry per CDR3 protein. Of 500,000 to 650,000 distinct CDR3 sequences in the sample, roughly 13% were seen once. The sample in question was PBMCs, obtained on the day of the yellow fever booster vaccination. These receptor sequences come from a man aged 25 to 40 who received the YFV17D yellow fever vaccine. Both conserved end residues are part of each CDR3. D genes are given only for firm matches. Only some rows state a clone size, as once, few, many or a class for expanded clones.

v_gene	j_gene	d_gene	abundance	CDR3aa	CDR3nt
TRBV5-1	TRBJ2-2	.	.	CASSFMADTGELFF	TGCGCCAGCAGCTTCATGGCAGACACCGGGGAGCTGTTTTTT
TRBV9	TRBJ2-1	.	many	CASSARGDPRGNNEQFF	TGTGCCAGCAGCGCAAGAGGGGATCCTAGAGGAAACAATGAGCAGTTCTTC
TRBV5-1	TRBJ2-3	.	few	CASSIQHRALPISTDTQYF	TGCGCCAGCAGCATACAACACAGGGCCCTACCGATTAGCACAGATACGCAGTATTTT
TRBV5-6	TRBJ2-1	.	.	CASSLFRRRPGGDIGYNEQFF	TGTGCCAGCAGCTTGTTTCGCCGCCGACCGGGCGGGGATATTGGATACAATGAGCAGTTCTTC
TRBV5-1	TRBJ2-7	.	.	CASREAHEQYF	TGCGCCAGCAGAGAAGCCCACGAGCAGTACTTC
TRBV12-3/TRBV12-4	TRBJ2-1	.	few	CASSFQGGNEQFF	TGTGCCAGCAGTTTTCAGGGTGGGAATGAGCAGTTCTTC
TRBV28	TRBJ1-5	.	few	CASSFPISRGSMIYSNQPQHF	TGTGCCAGCAGTTTTCCCATATCCAGGGGATCCATGATCTATAGCAATCAGCCCCAGCATTTT
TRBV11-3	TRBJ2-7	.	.	CASSLYSTYEQYF	TGTGCCAGCAGCTTATACAGTACCTACGAGCAGTACTTC
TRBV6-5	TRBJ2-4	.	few	CASSYTGAKNIQYF	TGTGCCAGCAGTTACACGGGGGCCAAAAACATTCAGTACTTC
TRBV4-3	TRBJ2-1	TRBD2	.	CASSQEALSGLGGEQFF	TGCGCCAGCAGCCAAGAAGCCCTTAGCGGGCTAGGTGGTGAGCAGTTCTTC
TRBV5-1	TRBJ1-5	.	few	CASSPDGFDQPQHF	TGCGCCAGCTCCCCCGATGGGTTTGATCAGCCCCAGCATTTT
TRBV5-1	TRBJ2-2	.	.	CASSLGPTRGGELFF	TGCGCCAGCAGCCTTGGACCCACCCGGGGCGGGGAGCTGTTTTTT
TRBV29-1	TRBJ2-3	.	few	CSVELNLGPSTDTQYF	TGCAGCGTTGAGTTGAACCTGGGGCCTAGCACAGATACGCAGTATTTT
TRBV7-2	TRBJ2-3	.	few	CASSLAGGGSRADTQYF	TGTGCCAGCAGCTTAGCGGGGGGCGGGAGTCGGGCAGATACGCAGTATTTT
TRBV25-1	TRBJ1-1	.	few	CASSVVPGDTEAFF	TGTGCCAGCAGTGTGGTTCCAGGAGACACTGAAGCTTTCTTT
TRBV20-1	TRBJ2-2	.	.	CSASGTGELFF	TGCAGTGCTAGCGGTACCGGGGAGCTGTTTTTT
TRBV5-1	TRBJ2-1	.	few	CASSSTGAASNEQFF	TGCGCCAGCAGCTCAACCGGGGCAGCCTCCAATGAGCAGTTCTTC
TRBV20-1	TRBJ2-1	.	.	CSAKDNEQFF	TGCAGCGCGAAAGACAATGAGCAGTTCTTC
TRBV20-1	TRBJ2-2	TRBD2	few	CSARRLAGAKAGELFF	TGCAGTGCTAGAAGACTAGCGGGAGCCAAGGCCGGGGAGCTGTTTTTT
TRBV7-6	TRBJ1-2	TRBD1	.	CASSEGPGTGRVDGYTF	TGTGCCAGCAGCGAAGGCCCAGGGACAGGCAGGGTCGATGGCTACACCTTC
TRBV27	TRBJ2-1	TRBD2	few	CASSLLWRGLVSNEQFF	TGTGCCAGCAGTTTACTGTGGAGGGGACTAGTAAGCAATGAGCAGTTCTTC
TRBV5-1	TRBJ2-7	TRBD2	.	CASSWGLAGGAAYEQYF	TGCGCCAGCAGCTGGGGACTAGCGGGAGGGGCCGCCTACGAGCAGTACTTC
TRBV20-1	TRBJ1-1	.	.	CSAVSGNTEAFF	TGCAGTGCCGTGTCCGGTAACACTGAAGCTTTCTTT
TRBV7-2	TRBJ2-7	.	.	CASSLRQPPYEQYF	TGTGCCAGCAGCTTACGACAGCCCCCCTACGAGCAGTACTTC